This T cell receptor (beta chain) originates from a study of blood T cell repertoires in COVID-19. Study overall: Samples representing acute and convalescent COVID-19 were sourced from the United States, Italy and Spain. Sample material is recorded as cDNA or gDNA derived from T cells, B-cell-depleted T cells, or PBMCs.

Germline V CDR1 and CDR2: WNHNN, SYGVQD (reference sequence). Losses at the gene ends were 8 bases for V and 4 bases for J; bases not matched to a gene: 9. The CDR3 is made up of 14 amino acids. Original processing methods: Reference gene primer amplification gave nucleated cell count estimates. Method: immunoSEQ multiplex PCR; TCRdb's copy keeps in-frame clones and lacks some. V, J and clone size derive from that table, while D and trimming were established from the DNA sequence. In the table there are 150,000 to 200,000 clones, 82% of which are singletons. The sequenced sample was PBMCs or T cells enriched from blood (not recorded which). The chain employs TRBV10-1 and TRBJ2-3; 7 bases map to TRBD1. The sequence derives from a man in his forties or fifties who had recovered from COVID-19. CDR3 sequence (DNA): TGCGCCAGCTCTCCATTGCAGGGGGCAGATACGCAGTATTTT. Its translation: CASSPLQGADTQYF.